This T cell receptor beta chain appears in the sequencing data of a study of blood T cells in healthy people across ages. Study in general: The template switching approach captured approximately one barcoded beta molecule for every two T cells. Whole-study findings and limits: Across the age range, TCR beta diversity per million T cells fell in a roughly linear way. Changes in expanded clonotypes were possibly confounded, as the CMV status of donors was unknown. A greater number of naive CD4+ cells and higher diversity distinguished long-lived donors from aged donors.

Concerning this clonotype: What it binds is not known.

The authors ran a second PCR of about 7 to 11 cycles using a sample-barcoded 5' primer and a J-beta primer mix. TCRdb fed the 5' RACE reads into MiXCR, producing one record per CDR3 protein. The sample shows some 710,000 distinct CDR3 sequences, about a fifth of them seen only once. The source is a man in his 70s in good health. The specimen was blood.

Here the CDR3 DNA reads TGTGCCACCAGCAGAGATCTCGGGGAGTCCACAGATACGCAGTATTTT. It is translated as CATSRDLGESTDTQYF. V is TRBV15 and J is TRBJ2-3; D is possibly TRBD2 (5 bases). V lost 0 bases and J lost 2, with 12 bases in between. The CDR3 runs to 16 residues. Per the germline V gene, CDR1 is LNHNV and CDR2 is YYDKDF (reference sequence).